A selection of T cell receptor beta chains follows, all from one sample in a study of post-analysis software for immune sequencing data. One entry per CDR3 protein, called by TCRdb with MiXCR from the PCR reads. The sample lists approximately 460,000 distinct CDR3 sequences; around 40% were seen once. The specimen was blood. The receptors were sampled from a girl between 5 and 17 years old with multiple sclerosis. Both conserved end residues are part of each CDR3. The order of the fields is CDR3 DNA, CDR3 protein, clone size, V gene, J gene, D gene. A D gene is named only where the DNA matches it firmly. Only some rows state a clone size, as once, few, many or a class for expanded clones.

DNA: TGTGCCATCAGTGAAGGGGACAGGTACCACGAGCAGTACTTC
CDR3: CAISEGDRYHEQYF
size: -
V: TRBV10-3
J: TRBJ2-7
D: TRBD1

DNA: TGCGCCAGCAGCCAGACAGCGAGACAAGAGACCCAGTACTTC
CDR3: CASSQTARQETQYF
size: -
V: TRBV4-1
J: TRBJ2-5
D: -

DNA: TGTGCCATCAGTGAGACTGTGGGTGGAGCGACTAGCACAGATACGCAGTATTTT
CDR3: CAISETVGGATSTDTQYF
size: -
V: TRBV10-3
J: TRBJ2-3
D: -

DNA: TGTGCCAGCAGCTTGACGGGACAGGGGGCGGGGAGGTCCTACGAGCAGTACTTC
CDR3: CASSLTGQGAGRSYEQYF
size: -
V: TRBV7-2
J: TRBJ2-7
D: TRBD1

DNA: TGCAGTGCTTCGCTCAGCGGCCAAGAGACCCAGTACTTC
CDR3: CSASLSGQETQYF
size: -
V: TRBV20-1
J: TRBJ2-5
D: -

DNA: TGCAGCGTTGTACTGCCGAACTCTGGGGCCAACGTCCTGACTTTC
CDR3: CSVVLPNSGANVLTF
size: few
V: TRBV29-1
J: TRBJ2-6
D: -

DNA: TGTGCCAGCAGTGACCCGGGACAAGGATCTTACGAGCAGTACTTC
CDR3: CASSDPGQGSYEQYF
size: -
V: TRBV28
J: TRBJ2-7
D: -

DNA: TGTGCCAGCAGCGCCCACTGGGACGTTCCTACCTACGAGCAGTACTTC
CDR3: CASSAHWDVPTYEQYF
size: few
V: TRBV9
J: TRBJ2-7
D: -

DNA: TGCGCCAGCAGCCCCCGCCGGGACAGCTACGAGCAGTACTTC
CDR3: CASSPRRDSYEQYF
size: -
V: TRBV5-1
J: TRBJ2-7
D: TRBD1

DNA: TGCGCCAGCAGCTTTGGCCCCAGAAATGAAAAACTGTTTTTT
CDR3: CASSFGPRNEKLFF
size: -
V: TRBV5-1
J: TRBJ1-4
D: -

DNA: TGTGCCAGCTCCTTCGGGCTAGCGGGGGGGTACTCCTACGAGCAGTACTTC
CDR3: CASSFGLAGGYSYEQYF
size: -
V: TRBV27
J: TRBJ2-7
D: TRBD2

DNA: TGTGCCAGCAGCCCGCGGGATAGCGGGAGTAGGTACGAGCAGTACTTC
CDR3: CASSPRDSGSRYEQYF
size: few
V: TRBV12-3/TRBV12-4
J: TRBJ2-7
D: TRBD2

DNA: TGTGCCAGCAGCGAGACAGGGGATCAGCCCCAGCATTTT
CDR3: CASSETGDQPQHF
size: -
V: TRBV7-9
J: TRBJ1-5
D: TRBD1

DNA: TGTGCCAGCAGCGCGGGAGGACAGGGAGGACAAGAGACCCAGTACTTC
CDR3: CASSAGGQGGQETQYF
size: -
V: TRBV9
J: TRBJ2-5
D: -

DNA: TGTGCCAGCAGCGTAGGACAGGTTAGCCGGAACACTGAAGCTTTCTTT
CDR3: CASSVGQVSRNTEAFF
size: few
V: TRBV9
J: TRBJ1-1
D: -

DNA: TGCGCCAGCAAAAGAACATACTCGACAGGGGACACTGAAGCTTTCTTT
CDR3: CASKRTYSTGDTEAFF
size: -
V: TRBV5-1
J: TRBJ1-1
D: TRBD1

DNA: TGTGCCAGCAGCGCCCAGACAGGGAACAATGAAAAACTGTTTTTT
CDR3: CASSAQTGNNEKLFF
size: few
V: TRBV9
J: TRBJ1-4
D: TRBD1

DNA: TGTGCCAGCAGCCGACGCTTTACAGGGGGCACTGAAGCTTTCTTT
CDR3: CASSRRFTGGTEAFF
size: -
V: TRBV28
J: TRBJ1-1
D: TRBD1

DNA: TGTGCCAGCAGGTCCGTGGGGGATGGAGAAGCTTTCTTT
CDR3: CASRSVGDGEAFF
size: few
V: TRBV11-2
J: TRBJ1-1
D: -

DNA: TGCGCCAGCAGCTTGGATTCAGGGGATAATTCACCCCTCCACTTT
CDR3: CASSLDSGDNSPLHF
size: few
V: TRBV5-1
J: TRBJ1-6
D: -

DNA: TGCAGTGCTAGAGATCTTGGACAGGGGGGTAAAGAGACCCAGTACTTC
CDR3: CSARDLGQGGKETQYF
size: -
V: TRBV20-1
J: TRBJ2-5
D: TRBD1

DNA: TGCGCCAGCAGCTTAGGTAATAGCGGGAGCGACGAGCAGTACTTC
CDR3: CASSLGNSGSDEQYF
size: -
V: TRBV5-1
J: TRBJ2-7
D: TRBD2

DNA: TGCGCCAGCAGCCCGCCGGAGGGCTATGGCTACACCTTC
CDR3: CASSPPEGYGYTF
size: -
V: TRBV5-1
J: TRBJ1-2
D: -

DNA: TGTGCCAGCAGCTTATCGGCGAACACTGAAGCTTTCTTT
CDR3: CASSLSANTEAFF
size: -
V: TRBV7-3
J: TRBJ1-1
D: -

DNA: TGTGCCAGCAGTAGACAGGGAAGCCCGAGGGAGGAGCAGTACTTC
CDR3: CASSRQGSPREEQYF
size: few
V: TRBV2
J: TRBJ2-7
D: TRBD1

DNA: TGTGCCAGCACTCCCCCAGCGGAGGCCGGGGAGCTGTTTTTT
CDR3: CASTPPAEAGELFF
size: -
V: TRBV28
J: TRBJ2-2
D: -

DNA: TGTGCCAGTCCGCCCGAACGGGCCTACAATGAGCAGTTCTTC
CDR3: CASPPERAYNEQFF
size: -
V: TRBV7-2
J: TRBJ2-1
D: -

DNA: TGTGCCAGCAGTTACTTTTTGGGAAATGAGCAGTTCTTC
CDR3: CASSYFLGNEQFF
size: -
V: TRBV6-5
J: TRBJ2-1
D: -

DNA: TGCGCCAGCAGCTTGGCCACCGGAGCGGGAGGCCCAGATACGCAGTATTTT
CDR3: CASSLATGAGGPDTQYF
size: -
V: TRBV5-1
J: TRBJ2-3
D: TRBD2

DNA: TGTGCCAGCACTCAGGGTATTAGTAACTATGGCTACACCTTC
CDR3: CASTQGISNYGYTF
size: few
V: TRBV7-9
J: TRBJ1-2
D: -

DNA: TGCAGTGCTACAGGGGACGAGCAGTACTTC
CDR3: CSATGDEQYF
size: few
V: TRBV20-1
J: TRBJ2-7
D: -

DNA: TGCAGTGCTGACCGGACTAGCGGGAGCCCAGATACGCAGTATTTT
CDR3: CSADRTSGSPDTQYF
size: -
V: TRBV20-1
J: TRBJ2-3
D: TRBD2

DNA: TGCGCCAGCAGCTTGGCCGGGGCCGGGAGCTCTGGGGCCAACGTCCTGACTTTC
CDR3: CASSLAGAGSSGANVLTF
size: -
V: TRBV5-1
J: TRBJ2-6
D: -

DNA: TGTGCCGGCACCCATGGAGGTAATGAGCAGTTCTTC
CDR3: CAGTHGGNEQFF
size: -
V: TRBV7-9
J: TRBJ2-1
D: -

DNA: TGCGCCAGCAGCGGTAGTTCCAGCGGGCTGAGCTCCTACAATGAGCAGTTCTTC
CDR3: CASSGSSSGLSSYNEQFF
size: few
V: TRBV4-1
J: TRBJ2-1
D: -

DNA: TGTGCCAGCAGCTTACCAGGACAGGGCATGAACACTGAAGCTTTCTTT
CDR3: CASSLPGQGMNTEAFF
size: -
V: TRBV7-2
J: TRBJ1-1
D: TRBD1

DNA: TGTGCCAGCAGTTTTAGAGGGCCTAGCGGATCCTACGAGCAGTACTTC
CDR3: CASSFRGPSGSYEQYF
size: -
V: TRBV28
J: TRBJ2-7
D: TRBD2

DNA: TGCAGTGCTAGAGATCCCCCCGCTAACTATGGCTACACCTTC
CDR3: CSARDPPANYGYTF
size: -
V: TRBV20-1
J: TRBJ1-2
D: -

DNA: TGCGCCAGCAGCCAGGGACTAGCGGGCGTCAGCTCCTACAATGAGCAGTTCTTC
CDR3: CASSQGLAGVSSYNEQFF
size: -
V: TRBV5-1
J: TRBJ2-1
D: TRBD2

DNA: TGTGCCAGCAGCGTAGCGGGGCGGGAATACTACAATGAGCAGTTCTTC
CDR3: CASSVAGREYYNEQFF
size: -
V: TRBV9
J: TRBJ2-1
D: -

DNA: TGTGCCAGCAGTCCGGTCGGGGGCCACTATGGCTACACCTTC
CDR3: CASSPVGGHYGYTF
size: -
V: TRBV12-3/TRBV12-4
J: TRBJ1-2
D: -

DNA: TGTGCCAGCGATTCGACCCCGGGCCAATGGAGTGAGCAGTTCTTC
CDR3: CASDSTPGQWSEQFF
size: -
V: TRBV9
J: TRBJ2-1
D: -

DNA: TGTGCCAGCAGCTTATCTGGGACAGGGGCCAAAAACATTCAGTACTTC
CDR3: CASSLSGTGAKNIQYF
size: -
V: TRBV7-2
J: TRBJ2-4
D: TRBD1

DNA: TGCGCCAGCAGCGGAACAGGGAATACCTACAATGAGCAGTTCTTC
CDR3: CASSGTGNTYNEQFF
size: -
V: TRBV5-1
J: TRBJ2-1
D: -

DNA: TGCAGTGCTAGGCACCCCGGGACAGCGAATGGCTACACCTTC
CDR3: CSARHPGTANGYTF
size: few
V: TRBV20-1
J: TRBJ1-2
D: TRBD1

DNA: TGTGCCACCAGTGAGTATGCACTAGCGCCGACCGCCTACAATGAGCAGTTCTTC
CDR3: CATSEYALAPTAYNEQFF
size: -
V: TRBV24-1
J: TRBJ2-1
D: TRBD2

DNA: TGTGCCAGCAGACCGGAGAACACTGAAGCTTTCTTT
CDR3: CASRPENTEAFF
size: -
V: TRBV12-3/TRBV12-4
J: TRBJ1-1
D: -

DNA: TGTGCCAGCAGTCCAAGGACAGTTATGAACACTGAAGCTTTCTTT
CDR3: CASSPRTVMNTEAFF
size: -
V: TRBV27
J: TRBJ1-1
D: -

DNA: TGCAGCCCCGGCTTGGTAGGGCTTAACGAGCAGTACTTC
CDR3: CSPGLVGLNEQYF
size: -
V: TRBV20-1
J: TRBJ2-7
D: -

DNA: TGTGCCAGCAGCCCTCACCCGGATCCCGGCAGGGAGACCCAGTACTTC
CDR3: CASSPHPDPGRETQYF
size: few
V: TRBV9
J: TRBJ2-5
D: -